The T cell receptor beta chain under discussion was sequenced for a study of shared clonotypes between healthy human individuals. Findings and limits, study-wide: An anticipated effect of sequencing depth on clonotype sharing among donors was recognized.

Assay runs were performed at deep level. Sequencing was performed with immunoSEQ multiplex PCR; in TCRdb, only in-frame clones are kept and a portion is missing. The table shows about 450,000 clones, with about four fifths occurring only once. This clone turned up a few times. Its specificity is not known. Donors were Caucasian adults residing in Nashville, Tennessee, USA. Sequenced: PBMCs. The origin of this receptor is a woman in her thirties or forties in good health. Some clones in this sample may be carry-over from other donors' samples.

CDR3 in amino acids: CASSLRTGYSQYF. The CDR3, as DNA: TGTGCCAGCAGTCTCAGGACAGGTTATTCGCAGTACTTC. The chain employs TRBV7-9 and TRBJ2-7, with 7 bases that match TRBD1. The CDR3 sequence is 13 residues long. V gave up 6 bases and J gave up 9 bases; unmatched junction bases: 11. CDR1 and CDR2 (germline): SEHNR, FQNEAQ (reference sequence).